The clone carrying this T cell receptor (beta chain) was counted a few times. Its antigen is unidentified. The CDR3 length is 15 residues. V was cut by 3 bases and J by 5 bases, with 15 bases left in between. Germline-derived CDR1 and CDR2 are SGDLS and YYNGEE. This entry belongs to a study of CD8 T cells in ankylosing spondylitis. Study-wide results and limits: From matched ankylosing spondylitis synovial fluid, disease-linked clones were reportedly recovered at significantly enriched levels. Among TCR beta sequences, a motif of eight highly homologous variants appeared characteristic of ankylosing spondylitis blood.

TCRdb processed the 5' RACE reads anew with MiXCR; each CDR3 protein has one entry. The data contain fewer than 350,000 distinct CDR3 sequences, 9.5% to 13% of them singletons. This clonotype originated in a female donor with ankylosing spondylitis or in good health (not recorded which). Material for sequencing was blood, either unsorted or a sorted T cell fraction (not recorded which). The chain is built from TRBV9 and TRBJ1-5, with D possibly matching TRBD1 (6 bases). CDR3 nucleotide sequence: TGTGCCAGCAGCGCCGCGTGGGGGGGCGATCAGCCCCAGCATTTT. It specifies CASSAAWGGDQPQHF.